This record covers a single TCR beta chain. Antigen specificity is unknown. Germline V gene lookup returns CDR1 MDHEN and CDR2 SYDVKM. The CDR3 extends over 14 amino acids. Trimming cost V 8 bases and J 0 bases, with 13 bases left between them. The method was immunoSEQ multiplex PCR; TCRdb's version includes in-frame clones alone and lacks a portion of them. The sample shows about 86,000 clones, about 82% of them seen only once. As for time point: week 23, last vaccination. Topical imiquimod accompanied each vaccine dose, which consisted of 300 ug of mutant IDH1 20-mer peptide. The sample is drawn from a study of a mutant IDH1 vaccine in newly diagnosed glioma. In the study overall: Former treatment meant radiotherapy, temozolomide, or both; the majority had gotten both.

The material sequenced was PBMCs, taken from a glioma patient whose treatment included an IDH1 peptide vaccine. This receptor was taken from a man younger than 45 with glioma. Some clones in this sample may be carry-over from other donors' samples. This chain joins TRBV28 and TRBJ1-2; weak D call: TRBD1 (5 bases). CDR3 bases: TGTGCCAGCTCCTGGGACGGATCTAACTATGGCTACACCTTC. Translating it yields CASSWDGSNYGYTF.